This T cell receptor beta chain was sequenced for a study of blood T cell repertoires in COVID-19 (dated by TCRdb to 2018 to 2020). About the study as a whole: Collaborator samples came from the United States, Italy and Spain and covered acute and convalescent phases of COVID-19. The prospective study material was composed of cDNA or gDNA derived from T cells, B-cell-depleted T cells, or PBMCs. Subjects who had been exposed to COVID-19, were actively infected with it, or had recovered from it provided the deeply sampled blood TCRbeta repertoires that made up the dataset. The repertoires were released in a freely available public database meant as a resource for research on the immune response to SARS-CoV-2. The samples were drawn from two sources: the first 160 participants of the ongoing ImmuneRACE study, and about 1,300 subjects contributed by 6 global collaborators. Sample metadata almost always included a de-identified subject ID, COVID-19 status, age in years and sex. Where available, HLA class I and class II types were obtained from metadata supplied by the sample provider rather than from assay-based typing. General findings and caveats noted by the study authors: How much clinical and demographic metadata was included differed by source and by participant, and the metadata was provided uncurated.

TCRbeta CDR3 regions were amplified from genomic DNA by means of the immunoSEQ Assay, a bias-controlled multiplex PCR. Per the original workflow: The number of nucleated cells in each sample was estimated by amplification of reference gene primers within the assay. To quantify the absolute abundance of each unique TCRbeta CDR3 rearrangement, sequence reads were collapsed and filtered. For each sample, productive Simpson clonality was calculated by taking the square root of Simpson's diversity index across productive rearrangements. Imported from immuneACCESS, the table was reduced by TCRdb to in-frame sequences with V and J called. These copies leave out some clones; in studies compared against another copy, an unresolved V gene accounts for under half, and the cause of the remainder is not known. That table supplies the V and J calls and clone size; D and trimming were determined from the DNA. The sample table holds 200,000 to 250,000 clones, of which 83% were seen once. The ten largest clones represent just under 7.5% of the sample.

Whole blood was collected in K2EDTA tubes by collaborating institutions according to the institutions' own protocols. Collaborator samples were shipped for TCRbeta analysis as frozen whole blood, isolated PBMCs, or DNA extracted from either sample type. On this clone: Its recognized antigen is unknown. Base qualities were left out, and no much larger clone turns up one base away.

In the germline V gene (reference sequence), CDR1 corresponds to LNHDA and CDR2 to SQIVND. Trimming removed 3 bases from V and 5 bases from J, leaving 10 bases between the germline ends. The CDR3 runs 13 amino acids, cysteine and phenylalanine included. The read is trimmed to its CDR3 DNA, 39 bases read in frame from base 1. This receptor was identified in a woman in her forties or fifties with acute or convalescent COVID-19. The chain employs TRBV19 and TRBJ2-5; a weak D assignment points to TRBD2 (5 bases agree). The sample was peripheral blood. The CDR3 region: CASSMGWRETQYF. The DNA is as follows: TGTGCCAGTAGTATGGGGTGGAGGGAGACCCAGTACTTC.